Sequencing of this TCR beta chain was carried out in a study of early T cells in non-severe SARS-CoV-2 infection. Turning to the study itself: Chains were unpaired, as sequencing was done on bulk RNA from unsorted whole blood. Study conclusions and caveats: Anti-spike CD8 responses were favored in VDJdb matching, and private and CD4 specificities were missed.

This clonotype has at least ten counts. Its specificity is not known. Germline assignment: CDR1 MNHEY and CDR2 SVGAGI. The CDR3 loop spans 14 amino acids. Trimming cost V 6 bases and J 7 bases; bases outside gene matches: 5. As part of library construction, unique molecular identifiers were attached to individual cDNA molecules. TCRdb called the 5' RACE reads again in MiXCR, with one record for every CDR3 protein. The sample carries 55,000 to 75,000 distinct CDR3 sequences, 9% to 15% recorded once. Sample: whole blood. This TCR derives from an adult who was a healthcare worker with PCR-confirmed SARS-CoV-2 infection or an uninfected control (not recorded which). This chain links TRBV6-5 with TRBJ1-5, with 11 bases identical to TRBD1. CDR3 amino acids: CASSQDRGHQPQHF. The CDR3 nucleotides are TGTGCCAGCAGCCAGGACAGGGGGCACCAGCCCCAGCATTTT.